This T cell receptor (beta chain) was captured in a study of blood T cell repertoires in COVID-19. Background on the study: From the United States, Italy and Spain came samples of acute and convalescent COVID-19. T cells, B-cell-depleted T cells, or PBMCs supplied cDNA or gDNA.

Authors' methods: Reference gene primer amplification gave estimated nucleated cell counts. TCRdb's table, derived via immunoSEQ multiplex PCR, lists solely in-frame clones and lacks some. The V and J calls and clone size were taken over from that table, and D and trimming were inferred from the DNA. In the table there are 250,000 or so clones, approximately 88% of which are singletons. Germline V gives CDR1 SQVTM, CDR2 ANQGSEA. This CDR3 region has 14 residues. Trimming pared 2 bases from V and 4 bases from J, leaving 11 bases between. Sequencing input: peripheral blood. This chain uses TRBV29-1 with TRBJ2-2; a weak D match, TRBD1 (6 bases). This clonotype was sampled from a woman aged 40 to 50 who had recovered from COVID-19. In DNA, the CDR3 is TGCAGCGTTGAATCAGGGGAGAGCACCGGGGAGCTGTTTTTT. Protein sequence: CSVESGESTGELFF.